This T cell receptor beta chain emerged from a study of T cells in Graves' hyperthyroidism and ophthalmopathy. Study-wide findings and caveats: Most clonotypes expanded in thyroid above 0.001 were likewise present in blood.

Researchers amplified the TCR beta CDR3 regions from RNA transcripts. TCR CDR3 underwent first-round RT-PCR with the HTBI primer set. From the multiplex PCR reads, TCRdb called clonotypes with MiXCR, one entry per CDR3 protein. This sample has about 620,000 distinct CDR3 sequences, with about 16% found just once. Uncontrolled infection, other autoimmune disease, pregnancy or lactation excluded patients. This clonotype was counted ten times or more. Its antigen remains unknown. The CDR3 has 12 amino acids. V trimming: 10 bases; J trimming: 8 bases; junction bases outside the gene matches: 4. The sequenced material came from blood. The receptor was isolated from a woman aged 25-40 years with Graves' hyperthyroidism. J is TRBJ2-1 and V is TRBV12-3 or TRBV12-4; 11 bases match TRBD2. CDR3 sequence reads: CATTLAGDEQFF. In DNA, the CDR3 is TGTGCCACCACACTAGCGGGAGATGAGCAGTTCTTC.